This T cell receptor beta chain emerged from a study of blood T cell repertoires in COVID-19. Study-level background: From the United States, Italy and Spain came samples of acute and convalescent COVID-19. The analysed material was cDNA or gDNA that came from T cells, B-cell-depleted T cells, or PBMCs.

Per the original methods: Cell counts per sample came from amplifying reference gene primers. Profiled with immunoSEQ multiplex PCR; TCRdb holds only in-frame clones, not every one. That table gives V, J and clone size, and the DNA gave D and trimming. The sample contains 150,000 to 190,000 clones, 80% to 90% of which appear only once. The specimen was peripheral blood. This clonotype originated in a woman aged 40 to 50 with acute or convalescent COVID-19.

The CDR3 DNA reads as TGTGCCAGCAGCGTAGAGGACAGGGCCTATGGCTACACCTTC. Translation gives CASSVEDRAYGYTF. V gene TRBV9 combines with J gene TRBJ1-2; TRBD1 matches 8 bases. The CDR3 spans 14 residues. V was pared by 0 bases and J by 4 bases, with 2 bases of the junction left unmatched. Germline values: CDR1 SGDLS, CDR2 YYNGEE.